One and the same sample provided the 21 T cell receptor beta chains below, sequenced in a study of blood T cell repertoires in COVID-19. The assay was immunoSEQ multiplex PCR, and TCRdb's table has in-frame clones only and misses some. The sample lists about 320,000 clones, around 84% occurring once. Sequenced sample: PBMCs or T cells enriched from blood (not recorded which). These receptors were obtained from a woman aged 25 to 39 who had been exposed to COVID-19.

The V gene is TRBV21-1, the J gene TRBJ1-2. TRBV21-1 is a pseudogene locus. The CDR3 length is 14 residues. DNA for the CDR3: TGTGCCAGCAGCAAAGAAGAACGGAACTATGGCTACACCTTC. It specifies CASSKEERNYGYTF.

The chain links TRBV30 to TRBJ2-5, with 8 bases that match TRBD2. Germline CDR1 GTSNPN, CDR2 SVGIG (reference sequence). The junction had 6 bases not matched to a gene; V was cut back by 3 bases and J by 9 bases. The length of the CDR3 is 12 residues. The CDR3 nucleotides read TGTGCCTGGAGCACTAGCGGCACGGCCCAGTACTTC. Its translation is CAWSTSGTAQYF.

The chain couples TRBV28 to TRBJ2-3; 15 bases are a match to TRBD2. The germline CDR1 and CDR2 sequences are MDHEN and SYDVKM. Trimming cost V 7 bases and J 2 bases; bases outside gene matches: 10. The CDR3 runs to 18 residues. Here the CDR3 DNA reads TGTGCCAGCACCCTTCGGACTAGCGGGAGGGCCTACACAGATACGCAGTATTTT. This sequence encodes CASTLRTSGRAYTDTQYF.

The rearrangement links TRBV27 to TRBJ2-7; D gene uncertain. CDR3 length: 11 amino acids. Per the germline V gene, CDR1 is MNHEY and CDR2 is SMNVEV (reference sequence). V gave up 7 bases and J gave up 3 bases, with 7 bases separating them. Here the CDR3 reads CASTRGYEQYF. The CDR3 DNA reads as TGTGCCAGCACACGAGGCTACGAGCAGTACTTC.

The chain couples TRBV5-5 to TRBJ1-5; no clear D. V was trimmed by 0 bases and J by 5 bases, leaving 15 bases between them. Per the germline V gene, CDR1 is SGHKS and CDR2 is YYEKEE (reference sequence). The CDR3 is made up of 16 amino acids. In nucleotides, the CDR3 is TGTGCCAGCAGCTTGGCTTCGACTCTGAGGGATCAGCCCCAGCATTTT. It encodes CASSLASTLRDQPQHF.

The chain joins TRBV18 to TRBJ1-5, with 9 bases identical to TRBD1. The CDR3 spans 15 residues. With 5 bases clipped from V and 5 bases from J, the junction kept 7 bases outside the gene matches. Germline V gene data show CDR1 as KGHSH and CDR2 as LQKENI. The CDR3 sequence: CASSNTDRGYQPQHF. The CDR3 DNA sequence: TGTGCCAGCTCAAATACGGACAGGGGCTATCAGCCCCAGCATTTT.

CDR3 nucleotide sequence: TGTGCCAGCAGCCCTGGGCTGAGTTATGGCTACACCTTC. Translated: CASSPGLSYGYTF. V gene TRBV7-8 combines with J gene TRBJ1-2; D gene unclear. Germline CDR1 reads SGHVS; CDR2 reads FQNEAQ. The CDR3 is 13 residues long. Trimming left V 5 bases short and J 5 bases short, with 12 bases between. The full variable domain, completed using reference TRBV7-8 and TRBJ1-2, is GAGVSQSPRYKVAKRGQDVALRCDPISGHVSLFWYQQALGQGPEFLTYFQNEAQLDKSGLPSDRFFAERPEGSVSTLKIQRTQQEDSAVYLCASSPGLSYGYTFGSGTRLTVV.

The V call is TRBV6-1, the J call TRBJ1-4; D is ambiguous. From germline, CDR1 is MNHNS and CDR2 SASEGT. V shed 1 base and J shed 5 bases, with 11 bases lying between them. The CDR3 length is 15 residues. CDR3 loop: CASSEGAGQNEKLFF. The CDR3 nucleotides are TGTGCCAGCAGTGAAGGGGCAGGCCAGAATGAAAAACTGTTTTTT.

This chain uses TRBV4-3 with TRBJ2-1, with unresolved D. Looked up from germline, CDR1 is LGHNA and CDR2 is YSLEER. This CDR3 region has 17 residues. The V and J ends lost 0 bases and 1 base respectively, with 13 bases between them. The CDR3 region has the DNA TGCGCCAGCAGCCAAGATGCGGTCCTAGGATCCTACAATGAGCAGTTCTTC. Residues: CASSQDAVLGSYNEQFF.

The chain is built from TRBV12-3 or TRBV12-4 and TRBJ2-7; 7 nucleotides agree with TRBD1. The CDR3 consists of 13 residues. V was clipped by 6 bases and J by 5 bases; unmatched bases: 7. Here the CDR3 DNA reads TGTGCCAGCAGCCTGACAGGGTCCAACGAGCAGTACTTC. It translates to CASSLTGSNEQYF.

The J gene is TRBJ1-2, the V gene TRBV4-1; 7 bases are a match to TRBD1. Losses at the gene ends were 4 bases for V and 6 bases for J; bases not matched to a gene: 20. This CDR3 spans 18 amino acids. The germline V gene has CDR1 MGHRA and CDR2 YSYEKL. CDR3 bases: TGCGCCAGCAGCCCCTCATCACAGGACAGGTCCCTCGTAAATGGCTACACCTTC. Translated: CASSPSSQDRSLVNGYTF.

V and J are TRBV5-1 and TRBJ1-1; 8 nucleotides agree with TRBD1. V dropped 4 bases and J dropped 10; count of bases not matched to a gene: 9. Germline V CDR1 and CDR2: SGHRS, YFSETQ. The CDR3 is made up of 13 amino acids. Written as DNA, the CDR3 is TGCGCCAGCAGCGCGGGACAGGAAGGGGTAGCTTTCTTT. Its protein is CASSAGQEGVAFF.

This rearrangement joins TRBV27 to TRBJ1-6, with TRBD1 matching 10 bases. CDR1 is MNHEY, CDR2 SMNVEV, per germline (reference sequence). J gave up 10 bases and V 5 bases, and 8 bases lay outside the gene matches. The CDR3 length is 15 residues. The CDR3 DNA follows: TGTGCCAGCAGTACAAAGGACAGGGGGGGATCACCCCTCCACTTT. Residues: CASSTKDRGGSPLHF.

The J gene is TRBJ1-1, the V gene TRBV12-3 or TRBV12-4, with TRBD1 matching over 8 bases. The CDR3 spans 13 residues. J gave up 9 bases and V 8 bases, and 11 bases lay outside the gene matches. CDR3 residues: CASLMGQALKAFF. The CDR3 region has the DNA TGTGCCAGCTTAATGGGACAGGCGTTGAAAGCTTTCTTT.

The CDR3 here is CASSGRDSYEQYF. Here the CDR3 DNA reads TGTGCCAGCAGCGGGCGGGACAGCTACGAGCAGTACTTC. The V gene is TRBV5-4, the J gene TRBJ2-7, with a weak D call TRBD1 (7 bases). The CDR3 is 13 residues long. Germline V gene lookup returns CDR1 SGHNT and CDR2 YYREEE (reference sequence). The V gene lost 4 bases and the J gene lost 3 bases, with 11 bases spanning the gap.

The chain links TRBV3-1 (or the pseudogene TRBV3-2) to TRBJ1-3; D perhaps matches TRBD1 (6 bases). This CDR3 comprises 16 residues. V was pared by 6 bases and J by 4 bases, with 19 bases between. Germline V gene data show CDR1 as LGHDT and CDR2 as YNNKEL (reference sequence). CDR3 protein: CASSTWTTGKGNTIYF. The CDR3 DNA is TGTGCCAGCAGTACCTGGACCACAGGGAAGGGAAACACCATATATTTT.

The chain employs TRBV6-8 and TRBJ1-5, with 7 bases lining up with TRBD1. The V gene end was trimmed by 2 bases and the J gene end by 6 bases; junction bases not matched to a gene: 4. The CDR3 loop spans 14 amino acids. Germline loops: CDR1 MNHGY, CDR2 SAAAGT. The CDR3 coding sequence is TGTGCCAGCAGTTACACAGGGGCGGGTCAGCCCCAGCATTTT. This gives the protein CASSYTGAGQPQHF.

The CDR3: CASSLRTTYEQYF. Written as DNA, the CDR3 is TGTGCCAGCAGTTTAAGGACTACCTACGAGCAGTACTTC. V gene TRBV27 combines with J gene TRBJ2-7, with D possibly being TRBD2 (6 bases). The CDR3 is 13 residues long. The V end lost 2 bases, the J end lost 2 bases, and 7 bases lay between the germline ends. In germline, CDR1 is MNHEY, CDR2 SMNVEV (reference sequence).

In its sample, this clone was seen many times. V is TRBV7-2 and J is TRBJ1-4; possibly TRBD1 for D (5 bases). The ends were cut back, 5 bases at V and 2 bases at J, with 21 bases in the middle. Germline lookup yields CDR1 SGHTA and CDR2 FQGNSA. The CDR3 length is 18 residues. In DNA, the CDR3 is TGTGCCAGCAGCCAAAGGGGTGGGCCGAGCACCACTAATGAAAAACTGTTTTTT. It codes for CASSQRGGPSTTNEKLFF. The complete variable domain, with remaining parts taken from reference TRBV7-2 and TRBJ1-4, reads GAGVSQSPSNKVTEKGKDVELRCDPISGHTALYWYRQSLGQGLEFLIYFQGNSAPDKSGLPSDRFSAERTGGSVSTLTIQRTQQEDSAVYLCASSQRGGPSTTNEKLFFGSGTQLSVL.

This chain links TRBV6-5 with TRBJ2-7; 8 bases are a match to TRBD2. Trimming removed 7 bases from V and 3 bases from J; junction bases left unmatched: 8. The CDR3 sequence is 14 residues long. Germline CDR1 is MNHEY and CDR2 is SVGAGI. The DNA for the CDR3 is TGTGCCAGCAAGCGGGAGTGGGGTCACTACGAGCAGTACTTC. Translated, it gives CASKREWGHYEQYF.

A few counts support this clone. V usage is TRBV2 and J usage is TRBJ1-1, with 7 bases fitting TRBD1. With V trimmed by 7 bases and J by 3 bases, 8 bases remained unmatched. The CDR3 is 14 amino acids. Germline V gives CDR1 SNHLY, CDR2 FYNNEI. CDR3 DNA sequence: TGTGCCAGCACGACAGGGAGGTTTGACACTGAAGCTTTCTTT. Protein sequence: CASTTGRFDTEAFF.